This T cell receptor beta chain was obtained from a study of Graves' ophthalmopathy and Graves' hyperthyroidism. Study in general: Blood was drawn at initial diagnosis, before any treatment. Study-level results: Ophthalmopathy and stable hyperthyroidism were discriminated by a 13-signature model, with roughly 88% sensitivity and about 82% specificity.

Amplification from RNA transcripts yielded the TCR beta CDR3 regions. HTBI primers primed a first-round RT-PCR, and a second-round multiplex PCR followed. TCRdb fed the multiplex PCR reads into MiXCR, producing one record per CDR3 protein. This table holds approximately 380,000 distinct CDR3 sequences, around a fifth found once. This CDR3 spans 16 amino acids. The germline CDR1 and CDR2 sequences are MNHNS and SASEGT. The ends were cut back, 1 base at V and 1 base at J, with 13 bases in the middle. As concerns this clonotype: Its cognate antigen is unknown.

The TCR originated in a woman aged 18 to 35 with stable Graves' hyperthyroidism. This sequence joins TRBV6-1 and TRBJ1-2, with D perhaps TRBD1 (6 bases). The sequenced sample was peripheral blood. The chain's CDR3 is CASSEGVWTVNYGYTF. Written as DNA, the CDR3 is TGTGCCAGCAGTGAAGGTGTCTGGACAGTTAACTATGGCTACACCTTC.